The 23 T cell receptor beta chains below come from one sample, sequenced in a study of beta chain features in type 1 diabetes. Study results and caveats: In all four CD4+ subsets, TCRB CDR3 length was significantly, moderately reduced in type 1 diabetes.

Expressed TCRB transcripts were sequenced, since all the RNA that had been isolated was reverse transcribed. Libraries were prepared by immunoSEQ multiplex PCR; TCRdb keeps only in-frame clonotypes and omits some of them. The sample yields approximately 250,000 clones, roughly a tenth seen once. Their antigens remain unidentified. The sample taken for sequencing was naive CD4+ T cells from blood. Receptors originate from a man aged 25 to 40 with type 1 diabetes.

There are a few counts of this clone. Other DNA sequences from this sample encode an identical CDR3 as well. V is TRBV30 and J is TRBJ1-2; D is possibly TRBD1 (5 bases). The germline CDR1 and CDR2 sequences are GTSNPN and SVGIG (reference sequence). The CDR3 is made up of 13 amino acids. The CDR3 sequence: CAGRQGNNYGYTF. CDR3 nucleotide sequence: TGTGCTGGGAGGCAGGGAAATAACTATGGCTACACCTTC.

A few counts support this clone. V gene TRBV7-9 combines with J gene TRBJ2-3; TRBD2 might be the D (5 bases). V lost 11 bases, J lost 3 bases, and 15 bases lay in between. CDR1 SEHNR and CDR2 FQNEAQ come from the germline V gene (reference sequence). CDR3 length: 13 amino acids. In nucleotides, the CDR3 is TGTGCCGCAGGACGGGGAAATACAGATACGCAGTATTTT. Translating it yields CAAGRGNTDTQYF.

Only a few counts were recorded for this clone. The CDR3 nucleotides are TGTGCCAGCTCACCCAATGACCGGGCTGAAGCTTTCTTT. This codes for CASSPNDRAEAFF. The V call is TRBV18, the J call TRBJ1-1; D ambiguous. This CDR3 has 13 residues. V was trimmed by 3 bases and J by 6 bases, leaving 11 bases between them. Germline CDR1 KGHSH, CDR2 LQKENI.

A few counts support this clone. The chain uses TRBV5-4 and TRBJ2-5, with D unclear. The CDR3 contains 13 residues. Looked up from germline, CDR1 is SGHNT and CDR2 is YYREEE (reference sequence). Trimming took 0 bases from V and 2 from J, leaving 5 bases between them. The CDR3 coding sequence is TGTGCCAGCAGCTTGGATAGACAAGAGACCCAGTACTTC. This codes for CASSLDRQETQYF.

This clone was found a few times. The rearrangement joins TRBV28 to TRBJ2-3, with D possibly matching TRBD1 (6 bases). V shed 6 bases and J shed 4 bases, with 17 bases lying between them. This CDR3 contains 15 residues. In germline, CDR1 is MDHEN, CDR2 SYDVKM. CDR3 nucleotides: TGTGCCAGCAGGGGGGCCGGCGGGTCCCCAGATACGCAGTATTTT. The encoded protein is CASRGAGGSPDTQYF. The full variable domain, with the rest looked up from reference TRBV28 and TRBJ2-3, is DVKVTQSSRYLVKRTGEKVFLECVQDMDHENMFWYRQDPGLGLRLIYFSYDVKMKEKGDIPEGYSVSREKKERFSLILESASTNQTSMYLCASRGAGGSPDTQYFGPGTRLTVL.

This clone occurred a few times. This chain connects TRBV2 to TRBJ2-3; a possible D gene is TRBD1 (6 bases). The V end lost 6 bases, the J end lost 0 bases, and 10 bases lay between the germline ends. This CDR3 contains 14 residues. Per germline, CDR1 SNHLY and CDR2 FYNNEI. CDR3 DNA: TGTGCCAGCAGGAGACAGGCGAGCACAGATACGCAGTATTTT. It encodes CASRRQASTDTQYF.

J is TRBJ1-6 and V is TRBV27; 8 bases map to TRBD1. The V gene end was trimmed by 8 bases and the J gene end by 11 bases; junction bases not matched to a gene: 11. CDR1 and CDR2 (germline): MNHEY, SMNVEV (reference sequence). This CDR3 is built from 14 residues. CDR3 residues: CASCIMTGVPPLHF. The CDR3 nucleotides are TGTGCCAGCTGCATTATGACAGGGGTCCCACCCCTCCACTTT.

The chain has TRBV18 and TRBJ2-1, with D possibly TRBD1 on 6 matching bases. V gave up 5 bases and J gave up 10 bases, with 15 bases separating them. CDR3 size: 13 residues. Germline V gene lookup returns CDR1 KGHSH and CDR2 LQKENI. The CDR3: CASSTTGLYEQFF. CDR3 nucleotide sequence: TGTGCCAGCTCAACAACAGGGTTATACGAGCAGTTCTTC.

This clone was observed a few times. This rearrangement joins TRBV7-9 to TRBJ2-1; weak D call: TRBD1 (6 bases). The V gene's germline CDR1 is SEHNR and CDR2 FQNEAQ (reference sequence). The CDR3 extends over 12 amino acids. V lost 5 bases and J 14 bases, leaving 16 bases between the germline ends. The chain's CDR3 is CASSALTGREFF. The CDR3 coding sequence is TGTGCCAGCAGCGCCCTGACAGGTAGAGAGTTCTTC. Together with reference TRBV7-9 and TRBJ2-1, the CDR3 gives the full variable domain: DTGVSQNPRHKITKRGQNVTFRCDPISEHNRLYWYRQTLGQGPEFLTYFQNEAQLEKSRLLSDRFSAERPKGSFSTLEIQRTEQGDSAMYLCASSALTGREFFGPGTRLTVL.

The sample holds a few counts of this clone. The CDR3 sequence: CASSEALQAVSPLHF. As DNA, the CDR3 is TGTGCCAGCAGTGAAGCGCTTCAGGCTGTATCACCCCTCCACTTT. The chain recombines TRBV2 with TRBJ1-6; D ambiguous. The CDR3 has 15 amino acids. Trimming shortened V by 0 bases and J by 10 bases, and 13 bases separated the two germline ends. Germline V gene sequence: CDR1 SNHLY, CDR2 FYNNEI.

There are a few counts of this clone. CDR3 nucleotide sequence: TGTGCCAGCAGCCGTAGACAGGGTTCCTACGAGCAGTACTTC. This gives the protein CASSRRQGSYEQYF. The V and J genes are TRBV28 and TRBJ2-7; 7 bases are shared with TRBD1. This CDR3 contains 14 residues. The V and J ends lost 6 bases and 1 base, in that order; junction bases with no gene match: 6. CDR1 is MDHEN, CDR2 SYDVKM, per germline.

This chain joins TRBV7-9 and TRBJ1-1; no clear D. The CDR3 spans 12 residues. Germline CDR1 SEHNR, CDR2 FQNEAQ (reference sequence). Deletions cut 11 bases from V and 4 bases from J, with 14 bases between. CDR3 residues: CAGSREFTEAFF. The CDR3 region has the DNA TGTGCCGGTTCCCGGGAGTTCACTGAAGCTTTCTTT.

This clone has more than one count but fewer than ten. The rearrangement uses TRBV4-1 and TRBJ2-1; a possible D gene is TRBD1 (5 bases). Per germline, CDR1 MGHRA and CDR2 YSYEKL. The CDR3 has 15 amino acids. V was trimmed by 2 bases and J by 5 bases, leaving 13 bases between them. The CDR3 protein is CASSQKTDSNNEQFF. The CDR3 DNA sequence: TGCGCCAGCAGCCAAAAGACTGACAGCAACAATGAGCAGTTCTTC.

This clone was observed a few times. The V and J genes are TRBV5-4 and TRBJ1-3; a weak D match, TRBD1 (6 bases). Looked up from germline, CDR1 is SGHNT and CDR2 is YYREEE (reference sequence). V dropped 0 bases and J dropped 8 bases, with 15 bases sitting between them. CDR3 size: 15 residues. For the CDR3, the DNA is TGTGCCAGCAGCTTGGACTTGACAGGAGGAGACACCATATATTTT. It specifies CASSLDLTGGDTIYF.

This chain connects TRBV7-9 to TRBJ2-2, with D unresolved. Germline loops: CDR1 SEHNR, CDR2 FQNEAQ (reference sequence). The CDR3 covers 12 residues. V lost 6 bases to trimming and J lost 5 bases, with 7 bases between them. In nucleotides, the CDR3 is TGTGCCAGCAGTCTTCCGACCGGGGAGCTGTTTTTT. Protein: CASSLPTGELFF.

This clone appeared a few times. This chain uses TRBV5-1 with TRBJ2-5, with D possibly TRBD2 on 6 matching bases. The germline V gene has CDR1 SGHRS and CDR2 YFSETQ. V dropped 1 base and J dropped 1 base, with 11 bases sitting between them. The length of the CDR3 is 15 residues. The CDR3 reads CASSLNIGGQETQYF. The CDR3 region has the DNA TGCGCCAGCAGCTTGAACATCGGGGGCCAAGAGACCCAGTACTTC.

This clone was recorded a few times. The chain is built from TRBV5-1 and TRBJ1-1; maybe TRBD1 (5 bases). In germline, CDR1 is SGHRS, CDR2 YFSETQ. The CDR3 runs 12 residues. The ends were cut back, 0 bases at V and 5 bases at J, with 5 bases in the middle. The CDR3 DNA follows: TGCGCCAGCAGCTTGGAGGGGACTGAAGCTTTCTTT. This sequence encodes CASSLEGTEAFF.

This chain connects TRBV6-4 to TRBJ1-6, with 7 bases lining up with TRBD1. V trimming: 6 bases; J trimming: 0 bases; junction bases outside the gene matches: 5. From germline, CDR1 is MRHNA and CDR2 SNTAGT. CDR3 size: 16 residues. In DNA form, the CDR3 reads TGTGCCAGCAGGAAGACAGGGAGCTCCTATAATTCACCCCTCCACTTT. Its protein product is CASRKTGSSYNSPLHF.

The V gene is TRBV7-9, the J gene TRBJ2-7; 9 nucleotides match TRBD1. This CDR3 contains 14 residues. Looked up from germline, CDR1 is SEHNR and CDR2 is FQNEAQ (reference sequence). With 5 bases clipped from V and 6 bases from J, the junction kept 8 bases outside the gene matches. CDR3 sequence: CASSPGTGKGEQYF. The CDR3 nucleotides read TGTGCCAGCAGCCCCGGGACAGGGAAGGGCGAGCAGTACTTC.

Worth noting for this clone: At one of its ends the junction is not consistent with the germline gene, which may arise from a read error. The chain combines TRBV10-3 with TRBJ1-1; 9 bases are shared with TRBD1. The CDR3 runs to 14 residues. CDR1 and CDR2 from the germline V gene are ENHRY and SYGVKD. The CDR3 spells CAIRVGQGNPEAFF. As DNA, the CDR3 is TGTGCCATCAGGGTCGGACAGGGGAACCCTGAAGCTTTCTTT.

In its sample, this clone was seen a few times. The CDR3 sequence: CASSIYRDSNQPQHF. DNA of the CDR3: TGCGCCAGCAGCATCTACAGGGATAGCAATCAGCCCCAGCATTTT. The rearrangement joins TRBV4-1 to TRBJ1-5; D perhaps matches TRBD1 (6 bases). The germline gives CDR1 MGHRA, CDR2 YSYEKL. V shed 5 bases and J shed 0 bases, with 11 bases lying between them. The CDR3 extends over 15 amino acids.

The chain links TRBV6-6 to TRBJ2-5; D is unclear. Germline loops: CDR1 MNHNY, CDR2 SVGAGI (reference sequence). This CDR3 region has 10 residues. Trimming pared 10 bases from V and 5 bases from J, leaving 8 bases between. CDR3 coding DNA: TGTGCCACTAGATTCGAGACCCAGTACTTC. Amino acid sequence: CATRFETQYF.

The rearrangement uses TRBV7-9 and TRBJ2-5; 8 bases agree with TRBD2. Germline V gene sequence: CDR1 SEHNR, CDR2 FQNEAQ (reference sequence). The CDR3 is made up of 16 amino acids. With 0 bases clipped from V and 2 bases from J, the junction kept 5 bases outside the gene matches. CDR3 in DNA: TGTGCCAGCAGCTTAGCGCTTAGCGGGGTACAAGAGACCCAGTACTTC. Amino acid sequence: CASSLALSGVQETQYF.